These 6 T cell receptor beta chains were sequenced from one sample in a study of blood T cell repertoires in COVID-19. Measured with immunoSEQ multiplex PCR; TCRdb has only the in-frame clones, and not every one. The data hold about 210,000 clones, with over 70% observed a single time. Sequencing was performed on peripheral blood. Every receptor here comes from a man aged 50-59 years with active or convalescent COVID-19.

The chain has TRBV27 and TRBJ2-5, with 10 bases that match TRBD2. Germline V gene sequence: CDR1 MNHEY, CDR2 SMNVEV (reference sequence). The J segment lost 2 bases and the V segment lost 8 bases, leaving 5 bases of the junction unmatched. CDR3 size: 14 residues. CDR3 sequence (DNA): TGTGCCAGCCAAAGGACTAGCGGACAAGAGACCCAGTACTTC. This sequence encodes CASQRTSGQETQYF.

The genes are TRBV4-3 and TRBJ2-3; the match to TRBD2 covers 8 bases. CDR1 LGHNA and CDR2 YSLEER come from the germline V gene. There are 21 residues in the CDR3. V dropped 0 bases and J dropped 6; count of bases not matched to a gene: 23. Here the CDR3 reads CASSQDPPLGSGGPIEDTQYF. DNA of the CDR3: TGCGCCAGCAGCCAAGATCCTCCCTTGGGCAGCGGGGGCCCCATAGAGGATACGCAGTATTTT.

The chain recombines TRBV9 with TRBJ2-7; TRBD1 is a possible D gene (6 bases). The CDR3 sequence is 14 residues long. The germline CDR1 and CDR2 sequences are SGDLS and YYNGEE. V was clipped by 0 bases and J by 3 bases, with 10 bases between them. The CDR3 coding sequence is TGTGCCAGCAGCGTAGGAGGACAGAGCTACGAGCAGTACTTC. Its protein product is CASSVGGQSYEQYF. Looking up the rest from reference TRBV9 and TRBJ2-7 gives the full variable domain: DSGVTQTPKHLITATGQRVTLRCSPRSGDLSVYWYQQSLDQGLQFLIQYYNGEERAKGNILERFSAQQFPDLHSELNLSSLELGDSALYFCASSVGGQSYEQYFGPGTRLTVT.

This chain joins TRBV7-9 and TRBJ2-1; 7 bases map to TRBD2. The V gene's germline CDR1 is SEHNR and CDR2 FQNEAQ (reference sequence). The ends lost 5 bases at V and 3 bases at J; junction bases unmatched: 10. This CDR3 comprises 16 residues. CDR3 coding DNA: TGTGCCAGCAGCCCCGCGGGGGAGGGGTACTACAATGAGCAGTTCTTC. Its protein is CASSPAGEGYYNEQFF.

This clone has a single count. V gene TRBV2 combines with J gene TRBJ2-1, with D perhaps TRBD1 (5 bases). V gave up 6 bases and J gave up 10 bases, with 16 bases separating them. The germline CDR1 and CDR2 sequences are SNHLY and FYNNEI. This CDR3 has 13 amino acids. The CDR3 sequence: CASRATGHGEQFF. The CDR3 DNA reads TGTGCCAGCAGAGCTACAGGACACGGAGAGCAGTTCTTC. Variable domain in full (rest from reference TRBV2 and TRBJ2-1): EPEVTQTPSHQVTQMGQEVILRCVPISNHLYFYWYRQILGQKVEFLVSFYNNEISEKSEIFDDQFSVERPDGSNFTLKIRSTKLEDSAMYFCASRATGHGEQFFGPGTRLTVL.

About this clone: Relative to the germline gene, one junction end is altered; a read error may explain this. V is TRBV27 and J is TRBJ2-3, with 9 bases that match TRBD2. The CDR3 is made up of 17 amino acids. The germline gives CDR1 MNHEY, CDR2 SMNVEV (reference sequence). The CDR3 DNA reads TGTGCCAGCAGTTTTTGGTTGACTAGCGGTTCCACAGATATGCAGTATTTT. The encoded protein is CASSFWLTSGSTDMQYF.